A selection of T cell receptor beta chains follows, all from one sample in a study of blood T cell repertoires in COVID-19. Sequencing used immunoSEQ multiplex PCR; TCRdb keeps in-frame clones, though not all of them. There are just over 300,000 clones in the sample; 90% occur only once, and around 4.5% lies in the top ten. Sequencing was carried out using PBMCs or T cells enriched from blood (not recorded which). All receptors come from a woman aged 18-29 years with acute COVID-19. CDR3s include the opening cysteine and the closing phenylalanine or tryptophan. A D gene is named only where the DNA matches it firmly. Not every row has a clone size; where given, it reads once, few, many or a size class.

>TRBD1|NA|TRBV6-1|TRBJ2-5
TGTGCCAGCAGTGAAGCCGGGGACAGAGAGACCCAGTACTTC
CASSEAGDRETQYF
>NA|NA|TRBV14|TRBJ2-7
TGTGCCAGCAGCCAAGATCATTCTGCGGCCTACGAGCAGTACTTC
CASSQDHSAAYEQYF
>NA|NA|TRBV4-1|TRBJ1-5
TGCGCCAGCAGCCAAGATGGGGCTGGGGGCGGGGGTCAGCCCCAGCATTTT
CASSQDGAGGGGQPQHF
>TRBD1|NA|TRBV3-1/TRBV3-2|TRBJ1-2
TGTGCCAGCAGACCGCAGGGGGCAGACTATGGCTACACCTTC
CASRPQGADYGYTF
>NA|NA|TRBV29-1|TRBJ1-2
TGCAGCGTTCAACCGGGACTCCAGACCCCAGACTATGGCTACACCTTC
CSVQPGLQTPDYGYTF
>NA|NA|TRBV15|TRBJ2-7
TGTGCCACCAGCAGTAAATTTAATAGACAGTTCTCCTACGAGCAGTACTTC
CATSSKFNRQFSYEQYF
>NA|NA|TRBV4-2|TRBJ2-2
TGTGCCAGCAGCCTACCGACAGGATACACCGGGGAGCTGTTTTTT
CASSLPTGYTGELFF
>TRBD1|NA|TRBV7-2|TRBJ2-7
TGTGCCAGCAGCTTAGTTGGGACAGGGTACGAGCAGTACTTC
CASSLVGTGYEQYF
>NA|NA|TRBV9|TRBJ2-4
TGTGCCAGCAGCGAAGGGGTTCTAGCCAAAAACATTCAGTACTTC
CASSEGVLAKNIQYF
>TRBD2|NA|TRBV4-2|TRBJ2-7
TGTGCCAGCAGCCAAGATGGCCCGGGAGGGGTACTTACCTACGAGCAGTACTTC
CASSQDGPGGVLTYEQYF
>TRBD1|NA|TRBV29-1|TRBJ2-7
TGCAGCGTTGGCACAGGGGGTAGGGAGCAGTACTTC
CSVGTGGREQYF
>NA|NA|TRBV7-9|TRBJ1-1
TGTGCCAGCAGCCCCCTTGGGGGGAGTAACACTGAAGCTTTCTTT
CASSPLGGSNTEAFF
>TRBD2|NA|TRBV9|TRBJ2-1
TGTGCCAGCAGCGCGACTAGCGGGAGTATTGGGAATGAGCAGTTCTTC
CASSATSGSIGNEQFF
>TRBD2|NA|TRBV18|TRBJ2-2
TGTGCCAGCTCACCATTGCCTAGCGGGAACACCGGGGAGCTGTTTTTT
CASSPLPSGNTGELFF
>TRBD1|NA|TRBV19|TRBJ2-7
TGTGCCAGTAGCGCCGGGACAGGGTCCTACGAGCAGTACTTC
CASSAGTGSYEQYF
>NA|NA|TRBV5-6|TRBJ2-5
TGTGCCAGCAGCTTGGGCTATCCCCAAGAGACCCAGTACTTC
CASSLGYPQETQYF
>TRBD1|NA|TRBV7-8|TRBJ2-4
TGTGCCAGCAGCTCTCGGACAGGGGAGGCCAAAAACATTCAGTACTTC
CASSSRTGEAKNIQYF
>NA|NA|TRBV5-1|TRBJ2-1
TGCGCCAGCAGTCCTACCGGGGAGGAGCAGTTCTTC
CASSPTGEEQFF
>TRBD2|NA|TRBV6-6|TRBJ2-7
TGTGCCAGCAGTTACAGCGGGAGAGGGTACGAGCAGTACTTC
CASSYSGRGYEQYF
>NA|NA|TRBV9|TRBJ2-5
TGTGCCAGCAGCGTAGGAGGTCGAAGGAGTCAAGAGACCCAGTACTTC
CASSVGGRRSQETQYF
>NA|NA|TRBV18|TRBJ2-7
TGTGCCAGCTCACCAGCCTCGTCGGGAGTTGAGCAGTACTTC
CASSPASSGVEQYF
>NA|NA|TRBV11-1|TRBJ1-4
TGTGCCAGCAGCTTACAGGGAGGAGGTGAAAAACTGTTTTTT
CASSLQGGGEKLFF
>NA|NA|TRBV5-5|TRBJ2-2
TGTGCCAGCAGCTTCGCAGGGGTAAAAACCGGGGAGCTGTTTTTT
CASSFAGVKTGELFF
>NA|NA|TRBV28|TRBJ2-7
TGTGCCAGCAGTCGCGATCTGGGCCTTGGCGAGCAGTACTTC
CASSRDLGLGEQYF
>NA|NA|TRBV12-3/TRBV12-4|TRBJ2-7
TGTGCCAGCAGGCGGGGTGGGACCTACGAGCAGTACTTC
CASRRGGTYEQYF
>TRBD1|NA|TRBV9|TRBJ2-2
TGTGCCAGCAGCGTAGAAACAGGGGATTCCGGGGAGCTGTTTTTT
CASSVETGDSGELFF
>TRBD2|NA|TRBV7-3|TRBJ2-7
TGTGCCAGCAGCTTAACGGGGACTAGCGCCCACGAGCAGTACTTC
CASSLTGTSAHEQYF
>TRBD1|few|TRBV28|TRBJ2-5
TGTGCCAGCAGTCCAGGGACAGGGGTTGAGACCCAGTACTTC
CASSPGTGVETQYF
>NA|NA|TRBV5-1|TRBJ2-7
TGCGCCAGCAGCGCAGGCTCCTACGAGCAGTACTTC
CASSAGSYEQYF
>NA|few|TRBV15|TRBJ1-1
TGTGCCACCAGCAGAGATAGGACAGTCACTGAAGCTTTCTTT
CATSRDRTVTEAFF
>TRBD1|NA|TRBV20-1|TRBJ1-4
TGCAGTGCTAGTAAGGGGGCAGATGAAAAACTGTTTTTT
CSASKGADEKLFF
>TRBD1|NA|TRBV27|TRBJ2-7
TGTGCCAGCAGTTTATCCGGGACAGGGTTCTACGAGCAGTACTTC
CASSLSGTGFYEQYF
>TRBD2|NA|TRBV27|TRBJ2-3
TGTGCCAGCTCGTTGGGGCTAGCGGGGCTTACGCAGTATTTT
CASSLGLAGLTQYF
>TRBD1|NA|TRBV10-3|TRBJ1-2
TGTGCCATCAGAGGAACCGGGACAGGGGATGGCTACACCTTC
CAIRGTGTGDGYTF
>NA|NA|TRBV20-1|TRBJ2-7
TGCAGTGCTAGTGAGTCTCGCGGGGCCGGCGGCAACGAGCAGTACTTC
CSASESRGAGGNEQYF
>TRBD2|NA|TRBV5-4|TRBJ2-5
TGTGCCAGCAGCTTGGTTCGTCCTAGCGGGAGGGGAGAGACCCAGTACTTC
CASSLVRPSGRGETQYF
>NA|NA|TRBV3-1/TRBV3-2|TRBJ2-1
TGTGCCAGCAGCCAAGCACTAGGTAACAATGAGCAGTTCTTC
CASSQALGNNEQFF
>NA|NA|TRBV9|TRBJ2-7
TGTGCCAGCAGCGCGGGACAACTCAGCTCCCTCTCCTACGAGCAGTACTTC
CASSAGQLSSLSYEQYF
>TRBD2|NA|TRBV4-1|TRBJ2-3
TGCGCCAGCAGCATACTCTTCGGGCGGGAGAATGCAGATACGCAGTATTTT
CASSILFGRENADTQYF
>TRBD1|NA|TRBV28|TRBJ1-2
TGTGCCAGCAGACCCGGGACAGGGGCTGGCTACACCTTC
CASRPGTGAGYTF
>NA|NA|TRBV11-3|TRBJ2-1
TGTGCCAGCAGCTTGAGCAACTCCTACAATGAGCAGTTCTTC
CASSLSNSYNEQFF